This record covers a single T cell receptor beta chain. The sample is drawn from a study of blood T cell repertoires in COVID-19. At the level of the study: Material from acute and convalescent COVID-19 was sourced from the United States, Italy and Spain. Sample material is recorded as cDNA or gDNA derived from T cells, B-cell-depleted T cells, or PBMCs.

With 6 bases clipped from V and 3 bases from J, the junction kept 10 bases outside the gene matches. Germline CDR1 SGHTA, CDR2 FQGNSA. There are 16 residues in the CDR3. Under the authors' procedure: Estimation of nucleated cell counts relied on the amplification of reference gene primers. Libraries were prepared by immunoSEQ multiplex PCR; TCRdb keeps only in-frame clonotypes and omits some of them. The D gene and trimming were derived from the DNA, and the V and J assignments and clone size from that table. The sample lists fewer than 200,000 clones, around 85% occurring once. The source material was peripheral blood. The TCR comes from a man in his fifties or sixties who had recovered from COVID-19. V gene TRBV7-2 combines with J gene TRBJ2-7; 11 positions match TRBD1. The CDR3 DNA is TGTGCCAGCAGACCGAAATCCGGGACAGGGGGCTACGAGCAGTACTTC. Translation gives CASRPKSGTGGYEQYF.